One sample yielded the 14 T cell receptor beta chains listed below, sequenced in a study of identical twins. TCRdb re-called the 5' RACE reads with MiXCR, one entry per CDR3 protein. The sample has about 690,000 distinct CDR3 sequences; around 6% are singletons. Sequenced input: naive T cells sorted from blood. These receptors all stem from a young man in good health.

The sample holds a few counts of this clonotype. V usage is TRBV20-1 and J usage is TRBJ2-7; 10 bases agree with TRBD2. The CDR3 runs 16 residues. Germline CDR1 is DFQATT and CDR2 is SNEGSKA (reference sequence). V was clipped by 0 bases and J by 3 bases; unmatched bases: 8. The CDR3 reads CSARDFLAGEGYEQYF. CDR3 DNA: TGCAGTGCTAGAGATTTCCTAGCGGGAGAGGGCTACGAGCAGTACTTC.

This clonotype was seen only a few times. CDR3 amino acids: CASRPPGGISYNEQFF. The DNA for the CDR3 is TGCGCCAGCAGGCCCCCGGGGGGAATCTCCTACAATGAGCAGTTCTTC. This chain links TRBV10-2 with TRBJ2-1; 7 bases map to TRBD2. With V trimmed by 6 bases and J by 0 bases, 8 bases remained unmatched. Germline V lookup: CDR1 WSHSY, CDR2 SAAADI. This CDR3 contains 16 residues.

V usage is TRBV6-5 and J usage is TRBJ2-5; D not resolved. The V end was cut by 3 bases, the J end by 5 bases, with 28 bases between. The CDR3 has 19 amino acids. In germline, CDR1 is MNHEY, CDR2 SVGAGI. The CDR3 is CASSYGSRSANLEKETQYF. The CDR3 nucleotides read TGTGCCAGCAGTTATGGTTCTCGGAGCGCGAACCTGGAAAAGGAGACCCAGTACTTC.

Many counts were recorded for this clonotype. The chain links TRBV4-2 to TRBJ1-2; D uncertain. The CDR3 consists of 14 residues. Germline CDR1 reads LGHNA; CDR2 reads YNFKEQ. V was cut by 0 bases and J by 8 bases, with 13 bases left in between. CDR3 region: CASSQEGFSRGYTF. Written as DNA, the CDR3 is TGTGCCAGCAGCCAAGAGGGGTTTTCTAGAGGCTACACCTTC.

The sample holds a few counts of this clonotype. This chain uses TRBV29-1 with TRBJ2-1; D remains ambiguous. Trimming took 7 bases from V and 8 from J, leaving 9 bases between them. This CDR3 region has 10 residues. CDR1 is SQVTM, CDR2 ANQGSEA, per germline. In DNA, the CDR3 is TGCAGCGGGTTCTGGGATGAGCAGTTCTTC. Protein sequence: CSGFWDEQFF.

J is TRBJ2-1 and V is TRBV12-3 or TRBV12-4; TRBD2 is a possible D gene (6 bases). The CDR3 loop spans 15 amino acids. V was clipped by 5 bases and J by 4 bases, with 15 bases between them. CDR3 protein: CASSRSGGNYNEQFF. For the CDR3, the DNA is TGTGCCAGCAGTCGCTCCGGGGGAAATTACAATGAGCAGTTCTTC.

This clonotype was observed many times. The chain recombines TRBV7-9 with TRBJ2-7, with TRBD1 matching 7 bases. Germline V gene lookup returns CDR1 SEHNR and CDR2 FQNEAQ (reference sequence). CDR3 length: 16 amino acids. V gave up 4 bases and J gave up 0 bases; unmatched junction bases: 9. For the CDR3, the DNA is TGTGCCAGCAGCTCGAACAGGGGCGAAAGCTCCTACGAGCAGTACGTC. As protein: CASSSNRGESSYEQYV.

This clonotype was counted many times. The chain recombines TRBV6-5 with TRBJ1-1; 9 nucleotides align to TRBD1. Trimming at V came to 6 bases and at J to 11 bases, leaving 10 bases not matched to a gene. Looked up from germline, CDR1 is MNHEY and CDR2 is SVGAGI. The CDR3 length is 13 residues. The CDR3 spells CASRYRDRETAFF. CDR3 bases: TGTGCCAGCAGATACCGGGACAGGGAGACTGCTTTCTTT.

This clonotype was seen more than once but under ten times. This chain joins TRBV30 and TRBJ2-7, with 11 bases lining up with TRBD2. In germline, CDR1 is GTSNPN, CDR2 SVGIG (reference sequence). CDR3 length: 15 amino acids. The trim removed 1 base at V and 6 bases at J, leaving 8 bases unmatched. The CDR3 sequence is CAWSEISGRATEQYF. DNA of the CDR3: TGTGCCTGGAGTGAGATTAGCGGGAGGGCCACCGAGCAGTACTTC.

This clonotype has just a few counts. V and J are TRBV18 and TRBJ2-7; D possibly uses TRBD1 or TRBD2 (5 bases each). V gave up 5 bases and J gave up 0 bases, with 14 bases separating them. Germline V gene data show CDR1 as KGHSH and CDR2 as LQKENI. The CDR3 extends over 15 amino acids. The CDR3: CASSSTGTASYEQYV. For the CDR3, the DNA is TGTGCCAGCTCATCCACCGGGACGGCCTCCTACGAGCAGTACGTC.

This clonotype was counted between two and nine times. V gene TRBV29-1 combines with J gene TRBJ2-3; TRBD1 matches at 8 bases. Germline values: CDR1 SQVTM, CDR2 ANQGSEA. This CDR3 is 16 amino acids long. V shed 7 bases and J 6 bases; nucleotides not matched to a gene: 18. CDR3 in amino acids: CSASRGQGGGLDTQYF. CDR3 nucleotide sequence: TGCAGCGCTTCCCGCGGACAGGGTGGGGGGTTGGATACGCAGTATTTT.

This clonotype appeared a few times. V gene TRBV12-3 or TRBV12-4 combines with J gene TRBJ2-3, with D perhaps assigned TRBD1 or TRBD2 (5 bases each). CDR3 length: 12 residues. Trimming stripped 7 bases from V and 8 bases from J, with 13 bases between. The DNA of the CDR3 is TGTGCCAGCACACCTGAGAGGGGTACGCAGTATTTT. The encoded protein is CASTPERGTQYF.

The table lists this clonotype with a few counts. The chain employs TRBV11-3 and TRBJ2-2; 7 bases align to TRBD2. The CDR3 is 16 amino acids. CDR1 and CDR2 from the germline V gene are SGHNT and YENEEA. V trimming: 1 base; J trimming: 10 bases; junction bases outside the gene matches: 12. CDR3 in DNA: TGTGCCAGCAGCTTAGGTGTTAGGGGACTATCTGTGGAGCTGTTTTTT. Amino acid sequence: CASSLGVRGLSVELFF. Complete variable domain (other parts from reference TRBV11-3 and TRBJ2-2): EAGVVQSPRYKIIEKKQPVAFWCNPISGHNTLYWYLQNLGQGPELLIRYENEEAVDDSQLPKDRFSAERLKGVDSTLKIQPAELGDSAVYLCASSLGVRGLSVELFFGEGSRLTVL.

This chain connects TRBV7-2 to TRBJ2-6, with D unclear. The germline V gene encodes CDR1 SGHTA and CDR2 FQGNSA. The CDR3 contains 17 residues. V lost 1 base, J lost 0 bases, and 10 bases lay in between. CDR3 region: CASSLVSGFSGANVLTF. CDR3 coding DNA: TGTGCCAGCAGCTTAGTTTCAGGCTTCTCTGGGGCCAACGTCCTGACTTTC.